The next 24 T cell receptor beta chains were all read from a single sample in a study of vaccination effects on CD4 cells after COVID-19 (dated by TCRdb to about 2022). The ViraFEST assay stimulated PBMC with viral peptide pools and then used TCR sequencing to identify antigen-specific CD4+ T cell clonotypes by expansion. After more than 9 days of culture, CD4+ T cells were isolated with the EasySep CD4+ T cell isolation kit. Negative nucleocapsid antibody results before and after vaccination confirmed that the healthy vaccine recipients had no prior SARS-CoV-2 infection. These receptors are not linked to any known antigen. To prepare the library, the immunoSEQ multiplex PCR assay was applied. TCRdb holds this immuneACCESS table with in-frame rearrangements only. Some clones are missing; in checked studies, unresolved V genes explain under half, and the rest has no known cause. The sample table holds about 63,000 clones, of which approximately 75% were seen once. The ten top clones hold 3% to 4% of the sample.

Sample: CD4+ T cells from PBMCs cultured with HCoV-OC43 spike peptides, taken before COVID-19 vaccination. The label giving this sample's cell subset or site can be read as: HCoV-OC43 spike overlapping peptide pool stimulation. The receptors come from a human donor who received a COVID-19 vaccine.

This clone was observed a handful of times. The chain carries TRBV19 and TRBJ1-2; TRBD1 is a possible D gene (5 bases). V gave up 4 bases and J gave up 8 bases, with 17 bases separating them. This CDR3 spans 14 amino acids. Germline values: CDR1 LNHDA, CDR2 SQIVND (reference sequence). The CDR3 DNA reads TGTGCCAGTAGTACGGGACGACCGATAGGAGGCTACACCTTC. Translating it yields CASSTGRPIGGYTF. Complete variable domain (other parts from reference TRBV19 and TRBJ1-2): DGGITQSPKYLFRKEGQNVTLSCEQNLNHDAMYWYRQDPGQGLRLIYYSQIVNDFQKGDIAEGYSVSREKKESFPLTVTSAQKNPTAFYLCASSTGRPIGGYTFGSGTRLTVV.

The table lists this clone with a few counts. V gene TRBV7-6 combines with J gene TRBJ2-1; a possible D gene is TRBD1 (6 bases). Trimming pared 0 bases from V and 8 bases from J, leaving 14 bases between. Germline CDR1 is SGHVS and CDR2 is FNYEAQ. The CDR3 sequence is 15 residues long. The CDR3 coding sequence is TGTGCCAGCAGCTTAGCCGCAGGGGTCGGCTATGAGCAGTTCTTC. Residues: CASSLAAGVGYEQFF.

The CDR3 coding sequence is TGTGCCAGCAGTTACGGGACAGGGGAAGGTGAGCAGTTCTTC. Its translation is CASSYGTGEGEQFF. The chain joins TRBV6-5 to TRBJ2-1, with 10 bases identical to TRBD1. The germline V gene has CDR1 MNHEY and CDR2 SVGAGI. This CDR3 contains 14 residues. V shed 2 bases, J shed 9 bases, and the junction held 4 bases outside the gene matches.

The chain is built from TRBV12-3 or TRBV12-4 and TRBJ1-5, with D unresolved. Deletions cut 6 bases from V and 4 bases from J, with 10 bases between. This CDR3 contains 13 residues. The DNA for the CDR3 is TGTGCCAGCAGCCCTAACAAGAATCAGCCCCAGCATTTT. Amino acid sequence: CASSPNKNQPQHF.

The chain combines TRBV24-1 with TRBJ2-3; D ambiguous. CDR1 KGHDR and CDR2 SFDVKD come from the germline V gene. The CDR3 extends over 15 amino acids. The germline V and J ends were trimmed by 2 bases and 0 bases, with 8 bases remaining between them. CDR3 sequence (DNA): TGTGCCACCAGTGATTCGTATCCTAGCACAGATACGCAGTATTTT. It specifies CATSDSYPSTDTQYF.

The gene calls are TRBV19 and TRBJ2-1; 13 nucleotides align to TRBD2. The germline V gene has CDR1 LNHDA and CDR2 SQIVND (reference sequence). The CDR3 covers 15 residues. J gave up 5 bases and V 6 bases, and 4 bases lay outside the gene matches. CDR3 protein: CASSIGLAGDNEQFF. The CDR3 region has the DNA TGTGCCAGTAGCATCGGACTAGCGGGGGACAATGAGCAGTTCTTC.

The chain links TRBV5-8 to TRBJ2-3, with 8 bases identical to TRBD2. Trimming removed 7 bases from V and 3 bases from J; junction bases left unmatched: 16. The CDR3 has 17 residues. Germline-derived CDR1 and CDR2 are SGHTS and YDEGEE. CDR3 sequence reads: CASPRPPGTSVTDTQYF. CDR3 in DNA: TGTGCCAGCCCCCGACCGCCTGGGACTAGTGTGACAGATACGCAGTATTTT.

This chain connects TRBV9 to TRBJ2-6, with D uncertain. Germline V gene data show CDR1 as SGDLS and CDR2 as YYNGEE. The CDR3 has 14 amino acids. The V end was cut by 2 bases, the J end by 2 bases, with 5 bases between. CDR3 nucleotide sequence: TGTGCCAGCAGCGTCATGGCTGGGGCCAACGTCCTGACTTTC. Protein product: CASSVMAGANVLTF.

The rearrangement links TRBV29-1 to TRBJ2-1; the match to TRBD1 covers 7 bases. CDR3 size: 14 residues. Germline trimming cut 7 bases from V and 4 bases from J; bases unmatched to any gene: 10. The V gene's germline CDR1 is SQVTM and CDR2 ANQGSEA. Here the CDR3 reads CSAIDRVSYNEQFF. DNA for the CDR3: TGCAGCGCTATTGACAGGGTGTCGTACAATGAGCAGTTCTTC.

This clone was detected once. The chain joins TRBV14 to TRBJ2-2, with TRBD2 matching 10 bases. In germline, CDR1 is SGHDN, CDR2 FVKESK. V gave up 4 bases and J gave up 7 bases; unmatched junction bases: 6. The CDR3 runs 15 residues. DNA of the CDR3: TGTGCCAGCAGCCTGGGACTAGCGTTTGGCGGGGAGCTGTTTTTT. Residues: CASSLGLAFGGELFF.

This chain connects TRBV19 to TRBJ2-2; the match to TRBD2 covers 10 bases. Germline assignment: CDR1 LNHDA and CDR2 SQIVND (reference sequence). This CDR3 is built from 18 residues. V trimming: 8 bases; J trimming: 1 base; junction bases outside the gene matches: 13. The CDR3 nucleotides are TGTGCCAGTTCGAGGACTAGCGGCCCGGCGAGGAACACCGGGGAGCTGTTTTTT. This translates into CASSRTSGPARNTGELFF. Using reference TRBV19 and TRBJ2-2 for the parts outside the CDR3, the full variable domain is DGGITQSPKYLFRKEGQNVTLSCEQNLNHDAMYWYRQDPGQGLRLIYYSQIVNDFQKGDIAEGYSVSREKKESFPLTVTSAQKNPTAFYLCASSRTSGPARNTGELFFGEGSRLTVL.

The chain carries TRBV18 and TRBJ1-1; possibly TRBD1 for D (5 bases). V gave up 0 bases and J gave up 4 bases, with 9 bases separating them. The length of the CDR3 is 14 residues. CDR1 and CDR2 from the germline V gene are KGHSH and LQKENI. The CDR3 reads CASSPPSRATEAFF. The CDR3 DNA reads TGTGCCAGCTCACCACCGTCCAGGGCCACTGAAGCTTTCTTT.

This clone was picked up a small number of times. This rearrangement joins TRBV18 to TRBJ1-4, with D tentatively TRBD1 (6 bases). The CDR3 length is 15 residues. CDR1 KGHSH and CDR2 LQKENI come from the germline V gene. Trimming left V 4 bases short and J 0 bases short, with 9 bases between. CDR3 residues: CASSQQGSTNEKLFF. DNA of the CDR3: TGTGCCAGCTCACAACAGGGATCAACTAATGAAAAACTGTTTTTT.

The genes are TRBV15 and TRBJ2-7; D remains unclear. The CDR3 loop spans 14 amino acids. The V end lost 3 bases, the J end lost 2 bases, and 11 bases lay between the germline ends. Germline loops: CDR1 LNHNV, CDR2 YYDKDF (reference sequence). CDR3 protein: CATSRSLAAYEQYV. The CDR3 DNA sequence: TGTGCCACCAGCAGGTCCCTGGCGGCCTACGAGCAGTACGTC.

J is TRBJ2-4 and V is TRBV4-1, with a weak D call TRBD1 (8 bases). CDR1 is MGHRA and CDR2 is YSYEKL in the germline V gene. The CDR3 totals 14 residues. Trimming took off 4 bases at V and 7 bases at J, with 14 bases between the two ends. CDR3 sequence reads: CASSPTGEGNIQYF. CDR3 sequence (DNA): TGCGCCAGCAGCCCGACAGGGGAGGGGAACATTCAGTACTTC.

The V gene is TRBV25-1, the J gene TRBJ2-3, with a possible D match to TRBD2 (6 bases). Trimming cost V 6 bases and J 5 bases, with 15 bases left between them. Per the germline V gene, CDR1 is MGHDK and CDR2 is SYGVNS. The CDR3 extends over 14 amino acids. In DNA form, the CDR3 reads TGTGCCAGCAGCGGGACTCATGAAGGAGATACGCAGTATTTT. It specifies CASSGTHEGDTQYF.

DNA of the CDR3: TGTGCCAGCAGTAACCGGGACAGGGGGCTGGTAGGCGGCGAGACCCAGTACTTC. It translates to CASSNRDRGLVGGETQYF. The rearrangement uses TRBV2 and TRBJ2-5; TRBD1 agrees at 12 bases. V trimming: 5 bases; J trimming: 5 bases; junction bases outside the gene matches: 15. CDR3 size: 18 residues. CDR1 and CDR2 from the germline V gene are SNHLY and FYNNEI.

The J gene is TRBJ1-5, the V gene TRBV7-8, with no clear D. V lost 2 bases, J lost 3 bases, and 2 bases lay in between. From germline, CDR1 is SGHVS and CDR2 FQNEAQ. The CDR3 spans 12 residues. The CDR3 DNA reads TGTGCCAGCAGCTTATTCAATCAGCCCCAGCATTTT. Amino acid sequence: CASSLFNQPQHF.

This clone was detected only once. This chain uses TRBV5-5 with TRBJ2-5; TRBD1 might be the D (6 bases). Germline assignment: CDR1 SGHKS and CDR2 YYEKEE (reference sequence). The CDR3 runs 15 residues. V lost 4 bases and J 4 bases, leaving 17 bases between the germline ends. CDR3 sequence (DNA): TGTGCCAGCAGCCCCTGGACAGCCCCTGGAGAGACCCAGTACTTC. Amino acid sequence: CASSPWTAPGETQYF.

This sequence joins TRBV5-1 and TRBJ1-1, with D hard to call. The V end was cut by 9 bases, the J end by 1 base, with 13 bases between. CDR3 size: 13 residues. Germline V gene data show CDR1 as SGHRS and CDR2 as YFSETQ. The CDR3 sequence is CATRLGPNTEAFF. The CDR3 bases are TGCGCCACCAGATTAGGGCCGAACACTGAAGCTTTCTTT.

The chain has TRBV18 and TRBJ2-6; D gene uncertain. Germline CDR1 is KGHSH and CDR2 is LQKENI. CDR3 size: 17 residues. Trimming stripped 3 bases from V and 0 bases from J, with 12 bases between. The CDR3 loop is CASSPLPQNSGANVLTF. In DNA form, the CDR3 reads TGTGCCAGCTCACCTCTCCCTCAGAACTCTGGGGCCAACGTCCTGACTTTC.

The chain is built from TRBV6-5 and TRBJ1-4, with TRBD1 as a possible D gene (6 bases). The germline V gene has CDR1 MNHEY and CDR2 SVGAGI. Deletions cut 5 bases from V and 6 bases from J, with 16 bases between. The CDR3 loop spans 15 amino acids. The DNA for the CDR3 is TGTGCCAGCAGTAGGGACACCGGCGAGGATGAAAAACTGTTTTTT. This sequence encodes CASSRDTGEDEKLFF.

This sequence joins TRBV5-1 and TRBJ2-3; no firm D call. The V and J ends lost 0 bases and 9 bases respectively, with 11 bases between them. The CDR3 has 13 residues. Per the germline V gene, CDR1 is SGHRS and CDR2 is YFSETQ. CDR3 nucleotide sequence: TGCGCCAGCAGCTTGGTATTATACCAAACGCAGTATTTT. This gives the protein CASSLVLYQTQYF.

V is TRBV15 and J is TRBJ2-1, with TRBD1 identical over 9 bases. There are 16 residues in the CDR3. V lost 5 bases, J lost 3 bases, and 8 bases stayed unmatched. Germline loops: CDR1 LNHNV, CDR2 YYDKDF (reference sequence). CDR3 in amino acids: CATSGTGMGVYNEQFF. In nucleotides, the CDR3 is TGTGCCACCAGCGGGACAGGGATGGGAGTCTACAATGAGCAGTTCTTC.